The rows below give T cell receptor beta chains drawn from one sample of a study of blood T cell repertoires in COVID-19. Only in-frame clones appear in the TCRdb table, and some are missing; sequencing was by immunoSEQ multiplex PCR. Seen here are 200,000 to 250,000 clones, under 90% observed once, and the top ten hold just under 20%. The sequenced sample was peripheral blood. Receptors were obtained from a man under 40 with active or convalescent COVID-19. The CDR3 runs from the conserved cysteine through the conserved F or W. Each record gives: J gene, D gene, clone size, V gene, CDR3 length, CDR3 DNA, CDR3 protein. D genes are given only for firm matches. Not all rows give a size; the values are once, few, many and, for expanded clones, a class.

>TRBJ1-1|.|.|TRBV18|13
TGTGCCAGCTCGCTTCAGCAGACAGACCAAGCTTTCTTT
CASSLQQTDQAFF
>TRBJ1-1|.|.|TRBV12-3/TRBV12-4|11
TGTGCCACCAGTCGGGGGTCTGAAGCTTTCTTT
CATSRGSEAFF
>TRBJ2-1|.|.|TRBV2|14
TGTGCCAGCAGGGGAGGCTTATCCTACAATGAGCAGTTCTTC
CASRGGLSYNEQFF
>TRBJ2-1|TRBD1|.|TRBV6-5|15
TGTGCCAGCAGTTACTCGTCGGACAGGGACGATGAGCAGTTCTTC
CASSYSSDRDDEQFF
>TRBJ2-2|.|.|TRBV7-2|16
TGTGCCAGCAGCTTAATGGGGCAGGCGAACACCGGGGAGCTGTTTTTT
CASSLMGQANTGELFF
>TRBJ2-5|TRBD2|.|TRBV6-5|14
TGTGCCAGCAAGCGGGGGGCATATGGAGAGACCCAGTACTTC
CASKRGAYGETQYF
>TRBJ1-2|.|.|TRBV28|13
TGTGCCAGCAGTGCATATTCCAGGGTCGGCTACACCTTC
CASSAYSRVGYTF
>TRBJ2-5|.|.|TRBV5-6|12
TGTGCCAGCCACTTTTTCGGGGAGACCCAGTACTTC
CASHFFGETQYF
>TRBJ2-3|TRBD1|.|TRBV7-2|17
TGTGCCAGCAGCCCGGGGTGGGACAGGGGGCTGGCAGATACGCAGTATTTT
CASSPGWDRGLADTQYF
>TRBJ2-3|TRBD2|.|TRBV4-2|15
TGTGCCAGCAGCCTAGGAGCGGGGAGCACAGATACGCAGTATTTT
CASSLGAGSTDTQYF
>TRBJ1-2|TRBD1|.|TRBV28|14
TGTGCCAGCAGTTTCGAGGACAGGCCTTATGGCTACACCTTC
CASSFEDRPYGYTF
>TRBJ1-1|TRBD1|.|TRBV29-1|16
TGCAGCGTTGAAGGACAGGGTAATATTGGGAGCACTGAAGCTTTCTTT
CSVEGQGNIGSTEAFF
>TRBJ1-5|TRBD1|.|TRBV30|13
TGTGCCTGGAGTTCAGGGGGCGGTCAGCCCCAGCATTTT
CAWSSGGGQPQHF
>TRBJ1-3|.|once|TRBV25-1|15
TGTGCCAGCAGTGAATACAGGGGCTCTGGAAACACCATATATTTT
CASSEYRGSGNTIYF
>TRBJ1-6|TRBD1|once|TRBV5-1|15
TGCGCCAGCAGCCCGGCGGACAGGGGCAATTCACCCCTCCACTTT
CASSPADRGNSPLHF
>TRBJ1-2|.|.|TRBV6-2/TRBV6-3|18
TGTGCCAGCAGTTACTCTGCGGGACGGTCGTTAGCTAACTATGGCTACACCTTC
CASSYSAGRSLANYGYTF
>TRBJ1-6|.|.|TRBV5-5|15
TGTGCCAGCAGCCCCTCGGGTTCCTATAATTCACCCCTCCACTTT
CASSPSGSYNSPLHF
>TRBJ2-7|TRBD2|.|TRBV7-2|15
TGTGCCAGCAGCTTAGGGACTAGCGGGCCCTACGAGCAGTACTTC
CASSLGTSGPYEQYF
>TRBJ1-1|.|once|TRBV3-1/TRBV3-2|15
TGTGCCAGCAGCCAAGTGAGGGCTGCGAACACTGAAGCTTTCTTT
CASSQVRAANTEAFF
>TRBJ2-7|.|few|TRBV10-1|15
TGCGCCAGCAGTGTTTCCTCCTCCGGGGGCTACGAGCAGTACTTC
CASSVSSSGGYEQYF
>TRBJ1-5|.|once|TRBV2|15
TGTGCCAGTTCGACCCGGGGGATTTCCAATCAGCCCCAGCATTTT
CASSTRGISNQPQHF
>TRBJ2-1|TRBD2|few|TRBV5-4|16
TGTGCCAGCAGCTCTAACCGGGGGGGCGGGTACAATGAGCAGTTCTTC
CASSSNRGGGYNEQFF
>TRBJ1-5|.|.|TRBV6-2/TRBV6-3|12
TGTGCCAGCAGTTACGTTCGGGGGCCCCAGCATTTT
CASSYVRGPQHF